This TCR beta chain was captured by sequencing in a study of shared clonotypes between healthy human individuals (dated by TCRdb to the early 2020s). With respect to the entire study: A few men and a couple of women, aged 18 to 49 years, made up the cohort. The study deeply sequenced blood TCR repertoires of five healthy adults to estimate repertoire size and the extent of clonotype sharing between individuals. Per donor, leukapheresis produced somewhere between about 0.8 and 9.5 billion PBMCs. Libraries were prepared and TCR repertoires were sequenced by different laboratories using diverse techniques, in order to increase sequencing depth and limit assay-specific biases. Per donor, three plates each were used for CD4 naive and CD4 memory, two for CD8 naive, and one for CD8 memory.

The junction carries 15 bases between V and J, which are trimmed by 4 bases and 5 bases respectively. From the cysteine up to the phenylalanine, the CDR3 has a length of 15 residues. Left in the record is the CDR3 DNA by itself, 45 bases read in frame from the first base. Taken from the germline V gene, the CDR1 and CDR2 loops are LGHNA and YSLEER. TCR CDR3 regions were amplified from genomic DNA by multiplex PCR using the deep immunoSEQ assay. Extracted genomic DNA from each cell subset was distributed evenly across all wells of several immunoSEQ 96-well plates, and each plate was treated as a replicate. Each replicate PCR for sorted subsets received roughly 200 ng genomic DNA, equal to about 30,000 T cell genomes. The purified libraries were quantified using a Qubit 3.0 fluorometer, sized with a Bioanalyzer 2100, and then quantified again using the KAPA Library Quantification kit. Every immunoSEQ 96-well plate was sequenced on a separate single-read 150-cycle Illumina NextSeq 550 flow cell. The original pipeline was this. Because the immunoSEQ output included only junctional sequences and no quality scores, the filtering could not be the same as the filtering used for full-length reads. To assign V/J genes and CDR3, sequences were annotated using PyIR, a Python wrapper for IgBLAST v1.9, with IMGT germline references. Any read was removed if the V/J assignment was weak (E-value above 1e-6), the CDR3 was missing, or the read contained stop codons, out-of-frame junctions, or ambiguous translated residues. V3J clonotypes were defined by identical inferred V gene, J gene, and CDR3 amino acid sequence. Percentage overlap between repertoires was computed as shared unique clonotypes divided by the size of the smaller repertoire. Repertoire richness was assessed with RTK rarefaction, the Chao1 estimator, and Recon v2.1 estimates of unobserved clonotypes. Generation probabilities were computed with OLGA for all TCRbeta clonotypes obtained by the gDNA method from four donors. TCRdb holds this immuneACCESS table with in-frame rearrangements only. Some clones are missing; in checked studies, unresolved V genes explain under half, and the rest has no known cause. V, J and clone size are those of that table, while D and trimming were read from the DNA. For this sample the table gives 850,000 to 1,200,000 clones, of which roughly 80% were detected only once. The ten biggest clones cover roughly 1.4% of the sample.

Overall results and qualifications from the work: Sharing across a handful of donors was observed for about 4.8% of naive CD4, less than 4% of naive CD8, roughly 2.3% of memory CD4, and about 0.4% of memory CD8 clonotypes. The small number of donors limited the genetic and exposure-history diversity represented. Rarefaction of sorted-subset datasets indicated incomplete sequencing despite the large sequencing depth. Sampling was limited to blood, and TCR repertoires in tissue likely differ from TCR repertoires in blood. Based on pairwise subsampling, the degree of clonotype sharing among donors was expected to be affected by sequencing depth. Compared with non-shared clonotypes, clonotypes shared by all four sorted-subset donors had higher generation probabilities. Naive subsets generally had larger estimated clonotype richness than memory subsets.

Of note for this clone: Its antigen is unknown. The record has no base qualities; no much larger clone is one base away.

Donors were healthy HIV-negative adults with no recently reported acute infections or vaccinations. Every donor was a Caucasian adult residing in Nashville, Tennessee, USA. CD4+ T cells were enriched through magnetic negative selection, after which naive cells were positively selected on CD45RA and the remaining negative fraction served as the memory subset. Blood was obtained by leukapheresis, after which PBMCs were separated by Ficoll-Histopaque density gradient centrifugation and cryopreserved in liquid nitrogen vapor phase. Purity and quantity of every magnetically sorted T cell population were checked by analytical flow cytometry. Genomic DNA was isolated from each sorted fraction and quantified by UV absorbance on a Nanodrop 2000c.

The sequence links TRBV4-3 to TRBJ2-1; the D gene is possibly TRBD1 or TRBD2, with 6 bases matching each. The sample was memory CD4+ T cells sorted from blood. The meaning of the sample's cell subset or site label: CD45RA-negative fraction. This TCR was recovered from a man younger than 30 in good health. The CDR3 protein sequence reads: CASSLGAGTNNEQFF. At the DNA level, the sequence is TGCGCCAGCAGCCTGGGGGCGGGAACAAACAATGAGCAGTTCTTC.